The rows below give T cell receptor beta chains drawn from one sample of a study of CD8+ T cells in alopecia areata. The data were produced by immunoSEQ multiplex PCR, yet TCRdb's version contains in-frame clones alone and is incomplete. The table records approximately 200,000 clones, less than 45% of them present only once. Specimen: CD4+ T cells sorted from blood, collected around week 37, from a patient treated with tofacitinib. The receptor set was obtained from a human donor with alopecia areata. The CDR3 runs from the conserved cysteine through the conserved F or W. The D gene is left open where the match is weak. Clone sizes are given selectively: once, few, many, or a class where the clone is expanded.

j_call clone_size d_call v_call cdr3_aa cdr3_nt
TRBJ2-5 once - TRBV7-8 CASSSTGLEQETQYF TGTGCCAGCAGCTCCACAGGTTTAGAGCAAGAGACCCAGTACTTC
TRBJ2-7 few - TRBV19 CASSIGRNYEQYF TGTGCCAGTAGTATAGGGCGGAACTACGAGCAGTACTTC
TRBJ2-7 few - TRBV5-4 CASSLDRTPEQYF TGTGCCAGCAGCTTGGATCGTACTCCGGAGCAGTACTTC
TRBJ2-4 few - TRBV7-2 CASVPIVGVAKNIQYF TGTGCCAGCGTACCCATTGTGGGAGTAGCCAAAAACATTCAGTACTTC
TRBJ2-7 - - TRBV30 CAWGSASYEQYF TGTGCCTGGGGTAGCGCTTCCTACGAGCAGTACTTC
TRBJ1-2 - TRBD1 TRBV30 CAWSLRWDSYGYTF TGTGCCTGGAGCCTCCGCTGGGACAGCTATGGCTACACCTTC
TRBJ1-5 - TRBD1 TRBV30 CAWRRQGASNQPQHF TGTGCCTGGAGACGACAGGGGGCTAGCAATCAGCCCCAGCATTTT
TRBJ2-2 - - TRBV28 CASSSSGLLLGELFF TGTGCCAGCAGTTCCTCGGGCCTGCTACTCGGGGAGCTGTTTTTT
TRBJ1-5 - TRBD1 TRBV5-1 CASSLEGQGHQPQHF TGCGCCAGCAGCTTGGAGGGACAGGGTCATCAGCCCCAGCATTTT
TRBJ1-1 - TRBD1 TRBV30 CACPGQMNTEAFF TGTGCCTGCCCGGGACAGATGAACACTGAAGCTTTCTTT
TRBJ2-5 once - TRBV11-1 CAVSTRSSETQYF TGTGCCGTATCGACTAGAAGTTCAGAGACCCAGTACTTC
TRBJ2-6 - TRBD1 TRBV7-9 CASSLARDRGPSGANVLTF TGTGCCAGCAGCTTAGCCCGCGACAGGGGACCTTCTGGGGCCAACGTCCTGACTTTC
TRBJ2-2 - - TRBV15 CATSRGNAGYTGELFF TGTGCCACCAGCAGGGGGAACGCGGGATACACCGGGGAGCTGTTTTTT
TRBJ2-6 - TRBD1 TRBV15 CATSRIQGAGANVLTF TGTGCCACCAGCAGAATACAGGGGGCTGGGGCCAACGTCCTGACTTTC
TRBJ2-7 - TRBD1 TRBV18 CASSPGQFYEQYF TGTGCCAGCTCCCCGGGACAGTTCTACGAGCAGTACTTC
TRBJ2-3 - - TRBV7-3 CASSFGLNTQYF TGTGCCAGCAGCTTCGGGTTGAATACGCAGTATTTT
TRBJ2-3 few - TRBV19 CATSLGGGGSDTQYF TGTGCCACCAGTCTTGGGGGAGGTGGTTCAGATACGCAGTATTTT
TRBJ2-1 - - TRBV5-1 CASSLLGPYNEQFF TGCGCCAGCAGCTTGTTGGGCCCGTACAATGAGCAGTTCTTC
TRBJ2-2 - TRBD1 TRBV2 CASKDRGRTGELFF TGTGCCAGCAAAGACAGGGGGCGGACCGGGGAGCTGTTTTTT
TRBJ1-1 - - TRBV7-2 CASSSTKNTEAFF TGTGCCAGCAGCTCCACGAAGAACACTGAAGCTTTCTTT
TRBJ2-7 many - TRBV5-4 CASSHMVSYEQYF TGTGCCAGCAGCCATATGGTGTCCTACGAGCAGTACTTC
TRBJ1-1 few - TRBV7-9 CASSLSNTEAFF TGTGCCAGCAGCTTGTCGAACACTGAAGCTTTCTTT
TRBJ2-2 few - TRBV29-1 CSVGGSGGTGELFF TGCAGCGTTGGGGGTTCCGGCGGCACCGGGGAGCTGTTTTTT
TRBJ2-3 few - TRBV29-1 CSVVVFPGSAVTDTQYF TGCAGCGTTGTTGTGTTTCCTGGGTCAGCGGTCACAGATACGCAGTATTTT
TRBJ2-3 few TRBD1 TRBV6-6 CASRQGQGDTDTQYF TGTGCCAGCAGACAAGGACAGGGGGACACAGATACGCAGTATTTT
TRBJ2-1 - - TRBV29-1 CSVLAPYNEQFF TGCAGCGTCCTAGCCCCCTACAATGAGCAGTTCTTC
TRBJ1-2 few - TRBV6-5 CASTPRGEARYGYTF TGTGCCAGCACTCCTAGGGGGGAAGCGCGGTATGGCTACACCTTC
TRBJ1-2 few - TRBV29-1 CSVDEQGNYGYTF TGCAGCGTTGATGAGCAGGGCAACTATGGCTACACCTTC
TRBJ1-5 - - TRBV29-1 CSVSGTGNQPQHF TGCAGCGTTTCCGGGACTGGGAATCAGCCCCAGCATTTT
TRBJ2-1 - - TRBV4-3 CASSQGSLTYNEQFF TGCGCCAGCAGCCAAGGATCGCTTACCTACAATGAGCAGTTCTTC
TRBJ2-7 - - TRBV5-1 CASSLEVGRAVFHF TGCGCCAGCAGCTTGGAAGTTGGGCGGGCCGTTTTCCACTTC
TRBJ1-5 - TRBD1 TRBV19 CASSRGQNSNQPQHF TGTGCCAGTAGTAGGGGACAGAATAGCAATCAGCCCCAGCATTTT
TRBJ2-6 - - TRBV25-1 CASTTDTTGANVLTF TGTGCCAGCACGACAGATACCACTGGGGCCAACGTCCTGACTTTC
TRBJ2-5 - - TRBV6-5 CASSYSSGSTAETQYF TGTGCCAGCAGTTACTCTTCGGGGAGTACAGCAGAGACCCAGTACTTC
TRBJ1-1 - - TRBV7-9 CASSWAVNTEAFF TGTGCCAGCAGCTGGGCGGTGAACACTGAAGCTTTCTTT
TRBJ2-3 few - TRBV4-2 CASSQVGDSSLYTQYF TGTGCCAGCAGCCAAGTGGGAGACTCCTCATTGTATACGCAGTATTTT
TRBJ1-5 few - TRBV19 CASSSVPQPQHF TGTGCCAGTAGTTCAGTCCCTCAGCCCCAGCATTTT
TRBJ2-7 - TRBD2 TRBV30 CAWSPGGFYEQYF TGTGCCTGGAGCCCGGGGGGTTTCTACGAGCAGTACTTC
TRBJ2-5 many TRBD2 TRBV7-2 CASSLVREGTQYF TGTGCCAGCAGCTTAGTCCGGGAGGGTACCCAGTACTTC
TRBJ2-1 - TRBD2 TRBV29-1 CSGRLAGGAEQFF TGCAGCGGGAGACTAGCGGGAGGAGCTGAGCAGTTCTTC
TRBJ2-6 - - TRBV5-1 CASSGGGGANVLTF TGCGCCAGTTCAGGCGGAGGTGGGGCCAACGTCCTGACTTTC
TRBJ2-1 once TRBD2 TRBV5-1 CASSSTSGSYNEQFF TGCGCCAGCAGTTCGACTAGCGGGTCCTACAATGAGCAGTTCTTC